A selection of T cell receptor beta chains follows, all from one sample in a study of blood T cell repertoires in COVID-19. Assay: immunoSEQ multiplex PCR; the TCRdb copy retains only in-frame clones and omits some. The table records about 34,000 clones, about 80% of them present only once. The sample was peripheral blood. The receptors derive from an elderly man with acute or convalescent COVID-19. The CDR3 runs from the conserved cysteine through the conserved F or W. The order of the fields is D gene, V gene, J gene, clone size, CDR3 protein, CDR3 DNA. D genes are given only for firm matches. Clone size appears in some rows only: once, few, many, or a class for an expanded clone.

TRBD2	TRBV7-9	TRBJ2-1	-	CASSFVLAGLNEQFF	TGTGCCAGCAGCTTCGTCCTAGCGGGGTTAAATGAGCAGTTCTTC
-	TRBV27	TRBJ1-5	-	CASSSLQGRGQPQHF	TGTGCCAGCAGTTCTCTACAGGGAAGGGGTCAGCCCCAGCATTTT
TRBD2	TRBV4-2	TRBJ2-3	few	CASSQSGTSGRGDTQYF	TGTGCCAGCAGCCAGTCCGGGACTAGCGGGAGAGGGGATACGCAGTATTTT
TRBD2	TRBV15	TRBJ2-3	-	CATSRDLRTSGSWVTDTQYF	TGTGCCACCAGCAGAGATCTTAGGACTAGCGGGAGTTGGGTCACAGATACGCAGTATTTT
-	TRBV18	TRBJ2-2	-	CASSQSGNTGELFF	TGTGCCAGCTCACAGTCGGGGAACACCGGGGAGCTGTTTTTT
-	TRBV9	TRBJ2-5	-	CASSRSRETQYF	TGTGCCAGCAGTCGTAGTCGGGAGACCCAGTACTTC
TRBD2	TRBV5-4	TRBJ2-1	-	CASSSGTSGLINEQFF	TGTGCCAGCAGCTCGGGGACTAGCGGCTTGATCAATGAGCAGTTCTTC
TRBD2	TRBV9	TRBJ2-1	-	CASSVVGGGGAGEQFF	TGTGCCAGCAGCGTAGTGGGTGGCGGGGGGGCCGGTGAGCAGTTCTTC
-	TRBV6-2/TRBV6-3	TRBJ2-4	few	CASSTTGSLAKNIQYF	TGTGCCAGCAGTACTACAGGGTCCTTAGCCAAAAACATTCAGTACTTC
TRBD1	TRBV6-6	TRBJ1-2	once	CASSSTGDRLGYTF	TGTGCCAGCAGTTCAACAGGGGATCGGCTTGGCTACACCTTC
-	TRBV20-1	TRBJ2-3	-	CSAREAYTQYF	TGCAGTGCTAGAGAAGCATATACGCAGTATTTT
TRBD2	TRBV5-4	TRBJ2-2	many	CASSLAFGLAGLTGELFF	TGTGCCAGCAGCTTGGCCTTCGGACTAGCGGGACTCACCGGGGAGCTGTTTTTT
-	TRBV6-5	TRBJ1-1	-	CASSYSSGPASREAFF	TGTGCCAGCAGTTACTCGTCAGGCCCGGCCTCCCGTGAAGCTTTCTTT
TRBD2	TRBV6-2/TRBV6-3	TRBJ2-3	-	CASNPLTSGPDTQYF	TGTGCCAGCAACCCCCTGACTAGCGGCCCAGATACGCAGTATTTT
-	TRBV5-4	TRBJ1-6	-	CASSLDRFSYNSPLHF	TGTGCCAGCAGCTTGGACAGGTTCTCCTATAATTCACCCCTCCACTTT
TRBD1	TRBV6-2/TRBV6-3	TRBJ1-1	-	CASSNFGQAGTEAFF	TGTGCCAGCAGTAATTTTGGACAGGCGGGAACTGAAGCTTTCTTT
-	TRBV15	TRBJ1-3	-	CATSRDRGGSGNTIYF	TGTGCCACCAGCAGAGATCGAGGGGGCTCTGGAAACACCATATATTTT
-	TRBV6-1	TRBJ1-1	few	CASSEAPSGNTEAFF	TGTGCCAGCAGTGAAGCACCTTCGGGTAACACTGAAGCTTTCTTT
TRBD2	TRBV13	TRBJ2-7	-	CASSLGRLAGSYEQYF	TGTGCCAGCAGCTTAGGCCGACTAGCGGGGTCCTACGAGCAGTACTTC
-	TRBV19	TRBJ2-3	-	CASSTLVDIDTDTQYF	TGTGCCAGTAGTACCCTTGTTGACATAGACACAGATACGCAGTATTTT
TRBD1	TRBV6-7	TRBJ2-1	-	CASSYHPGQGAHEQFF	TGTGCCAGCAGTTACCACCCGGGACAGGGGGCCCATGAGCAGTTCTTC
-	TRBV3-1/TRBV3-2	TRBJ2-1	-	CASSHYLDSYNEQFF	TGTGCCAGCAGTCACTACCTGGACAGCTACAATGAGCAGTTCTTC
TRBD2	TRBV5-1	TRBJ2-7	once	CASSLGLAGGGYEQYF	TGCGCCAGCAGCTTGGGACTAGCGGGAGGGGGCTACGAGCAGTACTTC
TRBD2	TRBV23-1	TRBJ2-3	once	CASGAGGPDTQYF	TGCGCCAGCGGGGCGGGAGGACCAGATACGCAGTATTTT
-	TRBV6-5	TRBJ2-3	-	CASSRGEGQTDTQYF	TGTGCCAGCTCGAGGGGGGAGGGCCAGACAGATACGCAGTATTTT
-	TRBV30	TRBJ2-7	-	CAWSSTPIWQGSGEQYF	TGTGCCTGGAGCTCCACTCCCATTTGGCAGGGGTCGGGAGAGCAGTACTTC